This T cell receptor beta chain was captured in a study of technical replicates of blood from several donors. Germline V lookup: CDR1 LNHDA, CDR2 SQIVND (reference sequence). The CDR3 has 21 amino acids. The V segment lost 6 bases and the J segment 4 bases; nucleotides outside the gene matches: 29. Profiling relied on immunoSEQ multiplex PCR, and the TCRdb table lists in-frame clones only, not all of them. The sample lists tens of thousands of clones; 93% were seen once. The chain employs TRBV19 and TRBJ1-1; 7 nucleotides agree with TRBD1. This sequence was found in a human donor in good health. The sample consisted of T cells isolated from PBMCs. This CDR3 is CASSPSSGQPHVTATSTEAFF. The CDR3 nucleotides are TGTGCCAGTAGCCCCTCGTCGGGACAGCCCCATGTTACCGCTACTTCCACTGAAGCTTTCTTT.